The following is a T cell receptor (beta chain) sequence with its context. Division of CD4+ cells produced a CD45RA+ naive subset and a CD45RA-negative memory subset. The source of the sample is a study of shared clonotypes between healthy human individuals. Profiled with immunoSEQ multiplex PCR; TCRdb holds only in-frame clones, not every one. The sample records some 550,000 clones, 95% to 98% being singletons. Germline V gene lookup returns CDR1 MDHEN and CDR2 SYDVKM. The V gene lost 6 bases and the J gene lost 2 bases, with 11 bases spanning the gap. This CDR3 comprises 14 residues. This clonotype was sampled from a woman in her twenties or thirties in good health. The chain uses TRBV28 and TRBJ1-3, with TRBD1 as a possible D gene (5 bases). The sample taken for sequencing was naive CD4+ T cells sorted from blood. Documented subset: CD45RA+ positively selected. In DNA form, the CDR3 reads TGTGCCAGCAGCCGTGGGGGTACTGGAAACACCATATATTTT. Residues: CASSRGGTGNTIYF.